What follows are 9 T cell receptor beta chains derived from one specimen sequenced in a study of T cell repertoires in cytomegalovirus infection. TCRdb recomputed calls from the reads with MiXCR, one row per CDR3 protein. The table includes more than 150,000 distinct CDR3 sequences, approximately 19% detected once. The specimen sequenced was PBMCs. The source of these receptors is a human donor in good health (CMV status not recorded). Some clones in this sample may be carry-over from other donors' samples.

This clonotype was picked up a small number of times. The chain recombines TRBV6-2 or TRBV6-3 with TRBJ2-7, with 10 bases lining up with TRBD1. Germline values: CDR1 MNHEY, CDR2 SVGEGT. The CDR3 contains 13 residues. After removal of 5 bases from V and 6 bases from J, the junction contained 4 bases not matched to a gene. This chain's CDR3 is CASSQRTGGEQYF. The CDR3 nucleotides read TGTGCCAGCAGTCAAAGGACAGGGGGCGAGCAGTACTTC.

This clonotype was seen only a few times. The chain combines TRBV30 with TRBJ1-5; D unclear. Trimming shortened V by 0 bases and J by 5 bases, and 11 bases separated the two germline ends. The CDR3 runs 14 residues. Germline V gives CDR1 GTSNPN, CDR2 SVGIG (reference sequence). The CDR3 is CAWSVGWEHQPQHF. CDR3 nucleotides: TGTGCCTGGAGTGTAGGGTGGGAGCATCAGCCCCAGCATTTT.

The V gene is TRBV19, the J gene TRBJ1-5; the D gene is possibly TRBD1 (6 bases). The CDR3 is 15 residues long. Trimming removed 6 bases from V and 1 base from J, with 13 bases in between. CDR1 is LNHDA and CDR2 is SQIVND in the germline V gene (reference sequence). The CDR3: CASSMKTGSNQPQHF. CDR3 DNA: TGTGCCAGTAGCATGAAAACAGGGAGCAATCAGCCCCAGCATTTT.

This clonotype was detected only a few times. CDR3 in amino acids: CASSYRGTGGADTQYF. CDR3 DNA: TGTGCCAGCAGTTACCGCGGGACAGGGGGCGCAGATACGCAGTATTTT. The rearrangement links TRBV6-8 to TRBJ2-3; 12 bases line up with TRBD1. Germline V lookup: CDR1 MNHGY, CDR2 SAAAGT. Unmatched junction bases numbered 4, after V lost 2 bases and J lost 4 bases. The CDR3 has 16 residues.

The CDR3 protein is CASSLWGGPDTQYF. Written as DNA, the CDR3 is TGTGCCAGCAGCTTGTGGGGGGGCCCTGATACGCAGTATTTT. The chain carries TRBV7-2 and TRBJ2-3, with D possibly being TRBD2 (7 bases). This CDR3 has 14 residues. The ends were cut back, 3 bases at V and 6 bases at J, with 13 bases in the middle. Germline-derived CDR1 and CDR2 are SGHTA and FQGNSA.

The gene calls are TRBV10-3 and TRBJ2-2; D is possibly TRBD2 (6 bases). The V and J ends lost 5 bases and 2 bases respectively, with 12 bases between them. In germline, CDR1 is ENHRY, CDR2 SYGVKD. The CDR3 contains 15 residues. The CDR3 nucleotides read TGTGCCATCAGTAATCGACTAGATAACACCGGGGAGCTGTTTTTT. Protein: CAISNRLDNTGELFF.

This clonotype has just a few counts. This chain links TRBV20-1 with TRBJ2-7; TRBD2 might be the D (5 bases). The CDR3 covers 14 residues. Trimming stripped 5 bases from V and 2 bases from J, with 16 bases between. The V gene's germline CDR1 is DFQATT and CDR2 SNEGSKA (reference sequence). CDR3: CSAPAGRAPYEQYF. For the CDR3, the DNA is TGCAGTGCTCCCGCGGGTAGGGCGCCCTACGAGCAGTACTTC.

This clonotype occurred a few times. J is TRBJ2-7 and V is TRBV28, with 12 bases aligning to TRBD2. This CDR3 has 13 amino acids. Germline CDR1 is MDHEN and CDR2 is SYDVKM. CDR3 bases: TGTGCTCACGGACTAGCGGGATCCTACGAGCAGTACTTC. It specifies CAHGLAGSYEQYF.

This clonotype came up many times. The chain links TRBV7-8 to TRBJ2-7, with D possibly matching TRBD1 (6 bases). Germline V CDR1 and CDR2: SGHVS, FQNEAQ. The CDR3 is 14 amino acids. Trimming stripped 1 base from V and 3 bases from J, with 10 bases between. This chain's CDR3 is CASSLGTVFYEQYF. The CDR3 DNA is TGTGCCAGCAGCTTAGGGACAGTGTTCTACGAGCAGTACTTC.